This T cell receptor beta chain appears in the sequencing data of a study of cytomegalovirus exposure and HLA in healthy donors (dated by TCRdb to about 2017). Background for the entire study: A later analysis indicated that the roughly 120 validation repertoires were generated on the platform also employed for the approximately 700 repertoires of the first cohort. To predict cytomegalovirus infection status, the study combined high-throughput TCR immunosequencing, statistical association of individual TCRs with disease status, and machine learning. A separate validation cohort of 90 to 150 different subjects was used in addition to the approximately 700-subject first cohort. The aim of the study was to test whether cataloging public T cell receptors could identify signatures of past pathogen exposure. Summary of the overall study and its limitations: Most TCR sequences were observed very rarely across donors, whereas some public TCRs were present in many individuals. In both the original and validation cohorts, the classifier was reported to diagnose cytomegalovirus status with high specificity and sensitivity. A later analysis had no HLA typing for the validation cohort, so co-occurrence there was scored across all 120 or so repertoires. A few of the identified cytomegalovirus-associated TCR beta chains were confirmed in vitro to be specific for cytomegalovirus antigens. Subsequent analysis determined that TCRs grouped into clusters in the first cohort also showed a tendency toward co-occurrence across the 90 to 150 validation repertoires, and 85% to 95% of cluster scores exceeded 0. The study listed 150 to 200 TCR beta chains as associated with cytomegalovirus. The authors suggested that the approach could potentially be extended to other disease states and immunological phenotypes.

The sample holds one count of this clone. Its binding antigen is unknown. Base-call qualities are not available, and no considerably larger clone is one nucleotide away. The germline V gene (reference sequence) gives CDR1 as GTSNPN and CDR2 as SVGIG. V and J are trimmed by 1 base and 3 bases, and the gene matches miss 8 bases of the junction. Measured from the cysteine to the phenylalanine, the CDR3 is 17 residues long. Only CDR3 DNA remains: 51 bases, in frame from the first base. Library preparation employed the immunoSEQ multiplex PCR assay. The source study handled its data this way. A statistical classification framework was developed to diagnose cytomegalovirus status using the catalog of TCR beta chain sequences. TCRdb limited this immuneACCESS table to in-frame rearrangements with V and J called. A share of clones is missing; checked studies link under half to unresolved V genes, and the rest is unexplained. V and J calls plus clone size are reproduced from that table; the DNA served to infer D and trimming. The sample table records tens of thousands of clones; over 90% of these occur just once. The ten largest make up 4.5% to 5% of the sample.

Donors formed part of the validation cohort, which comprised over a hundred subjects and was distinct from the first cohort of under 750 subjects. In this chain, TRBV30 is recombined with TRBJ2-7; 14 middle bases align to TRBD2. Sequencing was performed on PBMCs. This sequence was found in a woman aged 18-29 years in good health and CMV-seropositive. CDR3 region: CAWSAPGLAGAIYEQYF. The DNA is as follows: TGTGCCTGGAGTGCCCCGGGACTAGCGGGAGCCATCTACGAGCAGTACTTC. Reference TRBV30 and TRBJ2-7 proteins supply the regions before and after the CDR3; the full variable domain is: SQTIHQWPATLVQPVGSPLSLECTVEGTSNPNLYWYRQAAGRGLQLLFYSVGIGQISSEVPQNLSASRPQDRQFILSSKKLLLSDSGFYLCAWSAPGLAGAIYEQYFGPGTRLTVT.